Reported below is one TCR beta chain. TCRdb's copy holds only in-frame clones and misses some; the assay was immunoSEQ multiplex PCR. The table has under 450,000 clones, roughly 90% seen once. The sample comes from a study of control samples from healthy donors and cancer patients. CDR1 and CDR2 from the germline V gene are MDHEN and SYDVKM. V was cut by 4 bases and J by 2 bases, with 15 bases left in between. The CDR3 is made up of 15 amino acids. The receptor comes from a man aged 40-49 years with head and neck cancer. The sample comprised PBMCs. The V call is TRBV28, the J call TRBJ2-7; D is possibly TRBD2 (6 bases). CDR3 sequence reads: CASSYRDFTPYEQYF. The CDR3 DNA is TGTGCCAGCAGTTACCGGGACTTTACCCCCTACGAGCAGTACTTC.